The rows below give T cell receptor beta chains drawn from one sample of a study of blood T cell repertoires in COVID-19. Data came from immunoSEQ multiplex PCR; TCRdb stores just in-frame clones and leaves some out. The sample carries 180,000 or so clones, roughly three quarters recorded once. Material: PBMCs or T cells enriched from blood (not recorded which). These receptors all stem from a man aged 55-75 years who had been exposed to COVID-19. The CDR3 runs from the conserved cysteine through the conserved F or W. Fields, in order: D gene, clone size, V gene, J gene, CDR3 DNA, CDR3 protein. D genes are given only for firm matches. Part of the rows lack a size; the others show once, few, many or a class for expanded clones.

D gene: TRBD1
clone size: NA
V gene: TRBV27
J gene: TRBJ2-1
CDR3 DNA: TGTGCCAGCAGTCTGGGACAGGGGTTTACAAATGAGCAGTTCTTC
CDR3 protein: CASSLGQGFTNEQFF

D gene: TRBD1
clone size: NA
V gene: TRBV19
J gene: TRBJ2-1
CDR3 DNA: TGTGCCAGTAGTGAGACAGGGGACTACAATGAGCAGTTCTTC
CDR3 protein: CASSETGDYNEQFF

D gene: TRBD2
clone size: NA
V gene: TRBV4-2
J gene: TRBJ2-5
CDR3 DNA: TGTGCCAGCAGCCAAGGGACGGGAGGTCACGAGACCCAGTACTTC
CDR3 protein: CASSQGTGGHETQYF

D gene: TRBD2
clone size: NA
V gene: TRBV7-2
J gene: TRBJ2-2
CDR3 DNA: TGTGCCAGCAGCCCCGGGAGGGCGAACACCGGGGAGCTGTTTTTT
CDR3 protein: CASSPGRANTGELFF

D gene: TRBD2
clone size: NA
V gene: TRBV5-1
J gene: TRBJ2-1
CDR3 DNA: TGCGCCAGCAGCTTGAGCGGGGGGACTACCTACAATGAGCAGTTCTTC
CDR3 protein: CASSLSGGTTYNEQFF

D gene: TRBD2
clone size: NA
V gene: TRBV6-1
J gene: TRBJ2-7
CDR3 DNA: TGTGCCAGCAGTGTCCCTGGACTAGCGGGAGTAGGGGAGCAGTACTTC
CDR3 protein: CASSVPGLAGVGEQYF

D gene: NA
clone size: NA
V gene: TRBV6-5
J gene: TRBJ2-5
CDR3 DNA: TGTGCCAGCAGCCTGGACGGGACTTCTCGAGAGACCCAGTACTTC
CDR3 protein: CASSLDGTSRETQYF

D gene: NA
clone size: NA
V gene: TRBV7-6
J gene: TRBJ2-5
CDR3 DNA: TGTGCCAGCAGCTTACTAGACAGGTCCAAGGAGACCCAGTACTTC
CDR3 protein: CASSLLDRSKETQYF

D gene: TRBD2
clone size: NA
V gene: TRBV9
J gene: TRBJ2-1
CDR3 DNA: TGTGCCAGCAGCGTAGTATTAGCGGGGCTTAGCAATGAGCAGTTCTTC
CDR3 protein: CASSVVLAGLSNEQFF

D gene: TRBD2
clone size: NA
V gene: TRBV4-3
J gene: TRBJ2-3
CDR3 DNA: TGCGCCAGCAGCCAAGATAGCGGGGAAGGCGATACGCAGTATTTT
CDR3 protein: CASSQDSGEGDTQYF

D gene: NA
clone size: NA
V gene: TRBV27
J gene: TRBJ1-5
CDR3 DNA: TGTGCCAGCAGTTTAAAAGTTGTGGCGCAGGGTAATCAGCCCCAGCATTTT
CDR3 protein: CASSLKVVAQGNQPQHF

D gene: TRBD1
clone size: NA
V gene: TRBV24-1
J gene: TRBJ1-5
CDR3 DNA: TGTGCCACCAGTGTAGACAGGGAAAAGAGTCAGCCCCAGCATTTT
CDR3 protein: CATSVDREKSQPQHF

D gene: NA
clone size: NA
V gene: TRBV10-3
J gene: TRBJ1-1
CDR3 DNA: TGTGCCATCAGTGAGTCGACAGCAAACACTGAAGCTTTCTTT
CDR3 protein: CAISESTANTEAFF

D gene: TRBD1
clone size: NA
V gene: TRBV5-6
J gene: TRBJ2-7
CDR3 DNA: TGTGCCAGCAGCTTGGGCTGGACAGGGGGCGAATACGAGCAGTACTTC
CDR3 protein: CASSLGWTGGEYEQYF

D gene: TRBD1
clone size: NA
V gene: TRBV6-5
J gene: TRBJ1-5
CDR3 DNA: TGTGCCAGCAGTTACATCCCGGGACAGGGAGGCCAGCCCCAGCATTTT
CDR3 protein: CASSYIPGQGGQPQHF

D gene: NA
clone size: NA
V gene: TRBV7-6
J gene: TRBJ1-5
CDR3 DNA: TGTGCCAGCAGCTTAGGTTGGGGCAGTTACTATAGCAATCAGCCCCAGCATTTT
CDR3 protein: CASSLGWGSYYSNQPQHF

D gene: NA
clone size: NA
V gene: TRBV5-4
J gene: TRBJ1-4
CDR3 DNA: TGTGCCAGCAGCTTGTCCGTGGGGGGTCGATCGGGAAAACTGTTTTTT
CDR3 protein: CASSLSVGGRSGKLFF

D gene: TRBD1
clone size: NA
V gene: TRBV11-2
J gene: TRBJ2-1
CDR3 DNA: TGTGCCAGCAGCTCTCAACGAGGGGGCAGGACCTACAATGAGCAGTTCTTC
CDR3 protein: CASSSQRGGRTYNEQFF

D gene: NA
clone size: NA
V gene: TRBV9
J gene: TRBJ1-1
CDR3 DNA: TGTGCCAGCAGCAGTCACAGGGACACTGAAGCTTTCTTT
CDR3 protein: CASSSHRDTEAFF

D gene: NA
clone size: NA
V gene: TRBV12-3/TRBV12-4
J gene: TRBJ2-1
CDR3 DNA: TGTGCCAGCGGAGACTACAATGAGCAGTTCTTC
CDR3 protein: CASGDYNEQFF

D gene: TRBD2
clone size: NA
V gene: TRBV6-5
J gene: TRBJ2-7
CDR3 DNA: TGTGCCAGCAGTTACTCGAGCGGGAGTAGGAACGAGCAGTACTTC
CDR3 protein: CASSYSSGSRNEQYF

D gene: NA
clone size: few
V gene: TRBV2
J gene: TRBJ2-7
CDR3 DNA: TGTGCCAACGAGGGAGTGGGGTTAACCTACGAGCAGTACTTC
CDR3 protein: CANEGVGLTYEQYF

D gene: NA
clone size: NA
V gene: TRBV29-1
J gene: TRBJ2-5
CDR3 DNA: TGCAGCGTTGAGGCTACAGGGTTCTCGGTGCAGACCCAGTACTTC
CDR3 protein: CSVEATGFSVQTQYF

D gene: NA
clone size: NA
V gene: TRBV5-1
J gene: TRBJ2-2
CDR3 DNA: TGCGCCAGCAGCTTGTCCGGACTCTTGAACACCGGGGAGCTGTTTTTT
CDR3 protein: CASSLSGLLNTGELFF

D gene: TRBD1
clone size: once
V gene: TRBV11-2
J gene: TRBJ1-5
CDR3 DNA: TGTGCCAGCAGCCGACTCGAGACAGGGCTGGGTCAGCCCCAGCATTTT
CDR3 protein: CASSRLETGLGQPQHF

D gene: NA
clone size: few
V gene: TRBV11-2
J gene: TRBJ2-3
CDR3 DNA: TGTGCCAGCAGCTTAGAAGTGAGGCGGAGCACAGATACGCAGTATTTT
CDR3 protein: CASSLEVRRSTDTQYF

D gene: TRBD1
clone size: once
V gene: TRBV19
J gene: TRBJ1-5
CDR3 DNA: TGTGCCAGCGAACCGGGACAGGGAAACAATCAGCCCCAGCATTTT
CDR3 protein: CASEPGQGNNQPQHF

D gene: TRBD1
clone size: NA
V gene: TRBV12-3/TRBV12-4
J gene: TRBJ1-2
CDR3 DNA: TGTGCCAGCAGTTTTCGGGACAGTGGCTACACCTTC
CDR3 protein: CASSFRDSGYTF

D gene: NA
clone size: NA
V gene: TRBV5-1
J gene: TRBJ1-4
CDR3 DNA: TGCGCCAGCAGCCCAAATGGTGACAGCGATGAAAAACTGTTTTTT
CDR3 protein: CASSPNGDSDEKLFF

D gene: NA
clone size: NA
V gene: TRBV5-8
J gene: TRBJ1-2
CDR3 DNA: TGTGCCAGCAGCCCAGCGAACAGGGTTTTGGGCTACACCTTC
CDR3 protein: CASSPANRVLGYTF

D gene: NA
clone size: NA
V gene: TRBV25-1
J gene: TRBJ1-1
CDR3 DNA: TGTGCCAGCAGTGAGACAGAGTCGTTCACTGAAGCTTTCTTT
CDR3 protein: CASSETESFTEAFF

D gene: NA
clone size: few
V gene: TRBV6-2/TRBV6-3
J gene: TRBJ2-5
CDR3 DNA: TGTGCCAGCAGTTACGCGATCCCGCCTAGGGGCGCCGGGGAGACCCAGTACTTC
CDR3 protein: CASSYAIPPRGAGETQYF

D gene: NA
clone size: NA
V gene: TRBV10-3
J gene: TRBJ2-5
CDR3 DNA: TGTGCCATCAGTATGGGCAGGCAAGAGACCCAGTACTTC
CDR3 protein: CAISMGRQETQYF

D gene: NA
clone size: NA
V gene: TRBV19
J gene: TRBJ1-2
CDR3 DNA: TGTGCCAGTACAAAAGGCCCGGACTTGGGCGGCTACACCTTC
CDR3 protein: CASTKGPDLGGYTF

D gene: TRBD1
clone size: NA
V gene: TRBV10-3
J gene: TRBJ1-5
CDR3 DNA: TGTGCCATCAGTGGGGGGACAGCCAATCAGCCCCAGCATTTT
CDR3 protein: CAISGGTANQPQHF

D gene: TRBD2
clone size: once
V gene: TRBV3-1/TRBV3-2
J gene: TRBJ2-2
CDR3 DNA: TGTGCCAGCAGCCAAGTCTTTCCTAGCGGGAGTCAGCCGGGGGCCGGGGAGCTGTTTTTT
CDR3 protein: CASSQVFPSGSQPGAGELFF

D gene: NA
clone size: once
V gene: TRBV7-2
J gene: TRBJ2-5
CDR3 DNA: TGTGCCAGCAGCTCATCCGGGGCGGGGGAGACCCAGTACTTC
CDR3 protein: CASSSSGAGETQYF

D gene: NA
clone size: NA
V gene: TRBV6-4
J gene: TRBJ1-1
CDR3 DNA: TGTGCCAGCAGTGACTCGAGCCGGGGGACTGAAGCTTTCTTT
CDR3 protein: CASSDSSRGTEAFF

D gene: NA
clone size: NA
V gene: TRBV7-9
J gene: TRBJ1-5
CDR3 DNA: TGTGCCAGCACCACCGGGGACAACAATCAGCCCCAGCATTTT
CDR3 protein: CASTTGDNNQPQHF

D gene: NA
clone size: NA
V gene: TRBV29-1
J gene: TRBJ1-2
CDR3 DNA: TGCAGCGTTGAATCGGGTGACAGCTATGGCTACACCTTC
CDR3 protein: CSVESGDSYGYTF